This entry lists 9 T cell receptor beta chains sequenced from one sample in a study of T cells in localized non-small cell lung cancer. Some clones are missing from TCRdb's copy, which holds only in-frame ones; the method was immunoSEQ multiplex PCR. The sample lists tens of thousands of clones; 70% to 90% were seen once. This specimen consisted of peripheral blood, obtained before any cancer treatment. The receptor set was obtained from a male donor at least 60 years old with stage I lung adenocarcinoma.

This clone was counted only a few times. The CDR3 protein is CASRSGTGDQPQHF. The CDR3, as DNA: TGTGCCAGCAGGTCGGGGACAGGAGATCAGCCCCAGCATTTT. The gene calls are TRBV7-8 and TRBJ1-5, with 8 positions matching TRBD1. There are 14 residues in the CDR3. In germline, CDR1 is SGHVS, CDR2 FQNEAQ. Germline trimming cut 6 bases from V and 5 bases from J; bases unmatched to any gene: 6.

This clone was detected once. This rearrangement joins TRBV5-6 to TRBJ2-7; D is unclear. The CDR3 totals 13 residues. CDR1 is SGHDT and CDR2 is YYEEEE in the germline V gene. The germline V and J ends were trimmed by 4 bases and 0 bases, with 8 bases remaining between them. The CDR3 sequence is CASSRASSYEQYF. The CDR3 DNA reads TGTGCCAGCAGCCGGGCCTCCTCCTACGAGCAGTACTTC.

The gene calls are TRBV7-7 and TRBJ2-1, with TRBD1 as a possible D gene (5 bases). V was cut by 2 bases and J by 7 bases, with 15 bases left in between. CDR3 length equals 15 residues. Germline V lookup: CDR1 SSHAT, CDR2 FNYEAQ (reference sequence). The CDR3 region is CASSLHLTGANEQFF. The DNA of the CDR3 is TGTGCCAGCAGCTTACATCTCACAGGTGCGAATGAGCAGTTCTTC.

The chain is built from TRBV14 and TRBJ1-2, with D unresolved. The CDR3 has 14 amino acids. The V end was cut by 0 bases, the J end by 5 bases, with 10 bases between. Germline-derived CDR1 and CDR2 are SGHDN and FVKESK. DNA for the CDR3: TGTGCCAGCAGCCAAGATAATACTGGGTATGGCTACACCTTC. It specifies CASSQDNTGYGYTF.

This clone has only a few counts. This chain joins TRBV18 and TRBJ1-1; D is unclear. This CDR3 is built from 14 residues. Between the trimmed V and J ends, which lost 0 bases and 0 bases, there was a span of 5 bases. Germline CDR1 is KGHSH and CDR2 is LQKENI. The CDR3 loop reads CASSPPSLNTEAFF. For the CDR3, the DNA is TGTGCCAGCTCACCACCTTCACTGAACACTGAAGCTTTCTTT.

The rearrangement joins TRBV19 to TRBJ1-2; maybe TRBD1 (6 bases). CDR1 and CDR2 (germline): LNHDA, SQIVND (reference sequence). Trimming took off 4 bases at V and 5 bases at J, with 14 bases between the two ends. The CDR3 extends over 14 amino acids. The CDR3 reads CASSTRDKAYGYTF. The CDR3 nucleotides are TGTGCCAGTAGTACCCGGGACAAGGCTTATGGCTACACCTTC.

The chain combines TRBV4-1 with TRBJ2-3, with D tentatively TRBD1 or TRBD2 (5 bases each). CDR3 length: 18 amino acids. V was cut by 1 base and J by 1 base, with 18 bases left in between. Germline loops: CDR1 MGHRA, CDR2 YSYEKL. The CDR3 loop reads CASSQVNAEGRGTDTQYF. CDR3 nucleotides: TGCGCCAGCAGCCAAGTGAATGCCGAGGGGCGAGGCACAGATACGCAGTATTTT.

This chain uses TRBV5-1 with TRBJ2-6; D call uncertain. This CDR3 has 15 residues. From germline, CDR1 is SGHRS and CDR2 YFSETQ. V lost 1 base and J 0 bases, leaving 5 bases between the germline ends. CDR3 DNA: TGCGCCAGCAGCTTGTACAGCTCTGGGGCCAACGTCCTGACTTTC. Protein product: CASSLYSSGANVLTF.

The J gene is TRBJ1-2, the V gene TRBV6-5, with TRBD1 matching over 7 bases. The CDR3 runs 13 residues. CDR1 MNHEY and CDR2 SVGAGI come from the germline V gene. Trimming took 5 bases from V and 3 from J; bases not matched to a gene: 3. CDR3 protein: CASSPGGDYGYTF. The CDR3 DNA sequence: TGTGCCAGCAGTCCAGGGGGGGACTATGGCTACACCTTC.